This is a list of T cell receptor beta chains from one sample in a study of graft-versus-host responses after intestinal transplantation. Sequencing was performed with immunoSEQ multiplex PCR; in TCRdb, only in-frame clones are kept and a portion is missing. The sample lists over 65,000 clones, approximately 92% occurring once. The sample here was PBMCs, taken 98 days after intestinal transplantation. These receptors were obtained from a human patient who received an intestinal transplant, so some T cells may come from the graft donor. Both conserved end residues are part of each CDR3. Fields, in order: V gene, J gene, clone size, D gene, CDR3 DNA, CDR3 protein. The D gene is left open where the match is weak. Size is stated for part of the rows, as once, few or many counts, or as a class when the clone is expanded.

>TRBV5-6|TRBJ2-5|NA|TRBD2
TGTGCCAGCAGCTTAGCGGGGGGGTTTGAGACCCAGTACTTC
CASSLAGGFETQYF
>TRBV9|TRBJ2-1|NA|NA
TGTGCCAGCAGCGTAGTGGGGGGACCCCCCCCCTACAATGAGCAGTTCTTC
CASSVVGGPPPYNEQFF
>TRBV18|TRBJ2-7|few|TRBD2
TGTGCCAGTACACCTAATCCCAGGGGACTAGCGGCTTACGAGCAGTACTTC
CASTPNPRGLAAYEQYF
>TRBV4-2|TRBJ2-7|NA|NA
TGTGCCAGCAGCCAAGAGCACGGGTTACAGGGAGCCTACGAGCAGTACTTC
CASSQEHGLQGAYEQYF
>TRBV28|TRBJ1-6|NA|NA
TGTGCCAGCACTTTTAGGACGGGCTATAATTCACCCCTCCACTTT
CASTFRTGYNSPLHF
>TRBV5-1|TRBJ2-7|NA|TRBD2
TGCGCCAGCAGCTTCTCAGGAACTAGCGGAACTTACGAGCAGTACTTC
CASSFSGTSGTYEQYF
>TRBV6-6|TRBJ2-1|NA|TRBD2
TGTGCCAGCACAGCGGGGGGCCCCAATGAGCAGTTCTTC
CASTAGGPNEQFF
>TRBV7-9|TRBJ1-2|NA|NA
TGTGCCAGCAGCCCGGCGTCCCAAGCTAACTATGGCTACACCTTC
CASSPASQANYGYTF
>TRBV6-4|TRBJ2-7|NA|TRBD2
TGTGCCAGCAGTGACATTAGCGGGGGGCCCCAGTACTTC
CASSDISGGPQYF
>TRBV30|TRBJ2-3|NA|TRBD2
TGTGCCTGGAGTGTGGGGGGAGGGCGCGATACGCAGTATTTT
CAWSVGGGRDTQYF
>TRBV6-5|TRBJ2-7|NA|TRBD2
TGTGCCAGCAGTACGCGACTAGCGGGACGCGAGCAGTACTTC
CASSTRLAGREQYF
>TRBV5-1|TRBJ2-5|NA|TRBD1
TGCGCCAGCAGCTTCCCCCAGGGGGCAGGGGAGACCCAGTACTTC
CASSFPQGAGETQYF
>TRBV10-3|TRBJ1-3|few|NA
TGTGCCGTACAAGGTCTAGGAAACACCATATATTTT
CAVQGLGNTIYF
>TRBV29-1|TRBJ1-1|NA|TRBD1
TGCAGCGTTGCAGGGGGGAACACTGAAGCTTTCTTT
CSVAGGNTEAFF
>TRBV5-4|TRBJ2-7|NA|NA
TGTGCCAGCAGCTTGGTTGGCAGCTCCTACGAGCAGTACTTC
CASSLVGSSYEQYF
>TRBV6-6|TRBJ2-7|NA|NA
TGTGCCAGCAGTTTCGGGGGACCAAGCTCCTACGAGCAGTACTTC
CASSFGGPSSYEQYF
>TRBV25-1|TRBJ2-5|NA|NA
TGTGCCAGCAGTGAACATAGCGGCCCTCAAGAGACCCAGTACTTC
CASSEHSGPQETQYF
>TRBV4-1|TRBJ1-3|NA|NA
TGCGCCAGCAGCCTTATGACAGGCCCCTCTGGAAACACCATATATTTT
CASSLMTGPSGNTIYF
>TRBV7-3|TRBJ2-7|NA|TRBD1
TGTGCCAGCAGCCTGAACCCGGGACAGGGGGGCGAGCAGTACTTC
CASSLNPGQGGEQYF
>TRBV9|TRBJ2-7|NA|TRBD1
TGTGCCAGCAGCGTAGACACAGGGGAAAACGAGCAGTACTTC
CASSVDTGENEQYF
>TRBV4-2|TRBJ1-1|NA|NA
TGTGCCAGCAGCCAAGGGTGGATGATGAACACTGAAGCTTTCTTT
CASSQGWMMNTEAFF
>TRBV2|TRBJ2-3|NA|NA
TGTGCCAGCAGTGGCTTCACAGATACGCAGTATTTT
CASSGFTDTQYF
>TRBV25-1|TRBJ1-2|NA|NA
TGTGCCAGCAGTGGGCAGGGACACTATGGCTACACCTTC
CASSGQGHYGYTF
>TRBV10-3|TRBJ1-2|NA|NA
TGTGCCATCAGTGAGTCGGGCCAGTCAATGCGTGGCTACACCTTC
CAISESGQSMRGYTF
>TRBV6-5|TRBJ1-1|NA|TRBD1
TGTGCCAGCAGTTACGCCGGGACAGGGGGGACTGAAGCTTTCTTT
CASSYAGTGGTEAFF
>TRBV2|TRBJ1-5|NA|TRBD1
TGTGCCAGCAGGGCCGACAGGGGGCAGTGTCAGCCCCAGCATTTT
CASRADRGQCQPQHF
>TRBV28|TRBJ2-1|few|NA
TGTGCCTCGGAGGGGGGCAATGAGCAGTTCTTC
CASEGGNEQFF
>TRBV5-5|TRBJ1-2|NA|TRBD1
TGTGCCAGCAGCCTTAGGGACAGCGTCAACTATGGCTACACCTTC
CASSLRDSVNYGYTF
>TRBV4-1|TRBJ2-5|NA|NA
TGTGCCAGCAGCCAAGGGAGGCCGCCTTGGGAGACCCAGTACTTC
CASSQGRPPWETQYF
>TRBV7-3|TRBJ2-3|NA|NA
TGTGCCAGCAGCGACGCCAGCACAGATACGCAGTATTTT
CASSDASTDTQYF
>TRBV6-1|TRBJ2-7|NA|NA
TGTGCCAGCAGTGTACCCCCCTTAAGACCAGTTTACGAGCAGTACTTC
CASSVPPLRPVYEQYF
>TRBV6-1|TRBJ2-7|NA|TRBD2
TGTGCCAGCAGTGCGTCTAGCGGGGGCTACGAGCAGTACTTC
CASSASSGGYEQYF
>TRBV4-1|TRBJ2-7|NA|NA
TGCGCCAGCAGCCAAGATCTTACGGGAAGGAGATACGAGCAGTACTTC
CASSQDLTGRRYEQYF
>TRBV4-2|TRBJ2-5|NA|NA
TGTGCCAGCAGCCAAGTTAGGACGGGGTGGGAGACCCAGTACTTC
CASSQVRTGWETQYF
>TRBV18|TRBJ2-5|NA|TRBD2
TGTGCCAGCTCACTAGCGGGGGCCCGTGGGGAGACCCAGTACTTC
CASSLAGARGETQYF
>TRBV5-6|TRBJ1-1|NA|NA
TGTGCCAGCAGCTTTGACACCCTGAACACTGAAGCTTTCTTT
CASSFDTLNTEAFF
>TRBV20-1|TRBJ2-1|NA|NA
TGCAGTGGTAACCGCGTGAACGAGCAGTTCTTC
CSGNRVNEQFF
>TRBV6-1|TRBJ1-6|NA|NA
TGTGCCAGCGGTCAGCCTCTCTCCTATAATTCACCCCTCCACTTT
CASGQPLSYNSPLHF
>TRBV5-1|TRBJ2-5|NA|NA
TGCGCCAGCAGCCCGGACAGTTCGGAGACCCAGTACTTC
CASSPDSSETQYF
>TRBV9|TRBJ1-1|NA|TRBD1
TGTGCCAGCAGCGCCGGGACAGGGAACACTGAAGCTTTCTTT
CASSAGTGNTEAFF
>TRBV7-8|TRBJ1-1|NA|NA
TGTGCCAGCAGCCTCATGGGCCCGAACACTGAAGCTTTCTTT
CASSLMGPNTEAFF
>TRBV5-4|TRBJ2-7|NA|TRBD2
TGTGCCAGCAGCTTAGTGACTAGCGGGGGACCCTACGAGCAGTACTTC
CASSLVTSGGPYEQYF